The 16 T cell receptor beta chains below come from one sample, sequenced in a study of spatial heterogeneity in lung cancer (dated by TCRdb to the late 2010s). The meaning of the sample's time point label: sample taken at primary tumor resection. Libraries were prepared through 5' RACE. TCRdb names NextSeq 500 as the instrument used. In-frame beta chains were kept once TCRdb had trimmed the public reads at Q25 with fastp and called clones with MiXCR. Entries are consolidated by CDR3 protein sequence, retaining the most common genes and DNA. Within this sample are about 80,000 distinct CDR3 sequences, with about 7.8% of them counted one time only. About 7% of the sample comes from the top ten. This specimen consisted of PBMCs, obtained at surgery. The receptor set was obtained from a male donor with early-stage non-small cell lung cancer.

This clonotype occurred a few times. The genes are TRBV11-2 and TRBJ2-1; 10 nucleotides match TRBD2. This CDR3 region has 17 residues. J gave up 4 bases and V 1 base, and 7 bases lay outside the gene matches. Germline loops: CDR1 SGHAT, CDR2 FQNNGV. CDR3 bases: TGTGCCAGCAGCTTAGTGGCTAGCGGGAGAGGATACAATGAGCAGTTCTTC. It encodes CASSLVASGRGYNEQFF. Variable domain in full (rest from reference TRBV11-2 and TRBJ2-1): EAGVAQSPRYKIIEKRQSVAFWCNPISGHATLYWYQQILGQGPKLLIQFQNNGVVDDSQLPKDRFSAERLKGVDSTLKIQPAKLEDSAVYLCASSLVASGRGYNEQFFGPGTRLTVL.

This clonotype was recorded many times. Relative to the germline gene, one junction end is altered; a read error may explain this. The chain links TRBV7-6 to TRBJ2-1; 10 nucleotides agree with TRBD2. There are 14 residues in the CDR3. CDR1 and CDR2 (germline): SGHVS, FNYEAQ. The CDR3 region is CASSLAGEIDEQFF. CDR3 sequence (DNA): TGTGCCAGCAGCCTAGCGGGAGAAATCGATGAGCAGTTCTTC.

This sequence joins TRBV6-5 and TRBJ2-2; D gene uncertain. Germline V gene sequence: CDR1 MNHEY, CDR2 SVGAGI. V lost 1 base, J lost 7 bases, and 7 bases lay in between. The CDR3 is 13 residues long. The CDR3 region is CASSYYAGGELFF. CDR3 nucleotides: TGTGCCAGCAGTTACTACGCAGGCGGGGAGCTGTTTTTT.

This clonotype was recorded at least ten times. The chain carries TRBV5-1 and TRBJ1-4; TRBD1 agrees at 9 bases. Germline lookup yields CDR1 SGHRS and CDR2 YFSETQ. The CDR3 totals 16 residues. The J segment lost 6 bases and the V segment lost 3 bases, leaving 9 bases of the junction unmatched. The DNA for the CDR3 is TGCGCCAGCAGCTGGGCTCCGGGACAGGGAGATGAAAAACTGTTTTTT. This gives the protein CASSWAPGQGDEKLFF.

Concerning this clonotype: Given the absence of the conserved phenylalanine or tryptophan at the CDR3 end, a read error is likely. The limits of the CDR3 on the DNA are not certain, so only TCRdb's listed CDR3 is given. The genes are TRBV18 and TRBJ2-1; the tabulated D call, TRBD1, remains unverified against the DNA. CDR1 and CDR2 (germline): KGHSH, LQKENI. The CDR3 has 11 amino acids, counting both end residues. The CDR3 protein is CASSGTGAHLY.

This clonotype was observed at least ten times. The chain links TRBV10-3 to TRBJ2-1; 12 bases fit TRBD2. This CDR3 is built from 14 residues. J lost 8 bases, V lost 11 bases, and 10 bases had no gene match. From germline, CDR1 is ENHRY and CDR2 SYGVKD. In DNA form, the CDR3 reads TGTGCCGCCGCCCTAGCGGGAGGGGACGATGAGCAGTTCTTC. This translates into CAAALAGGDDEQFF.

The V and J genes are TRBV2 and TRBJ1-1; D gene uncertain. The ends were cut back, 1 base at V and 3 bases at J, with 9 bases in the middle. Germline V CDR1 and CDR2: SNHLY, FYNNEI. The CDR3 is made up of 14 amino acids. CDR3 amino acids: CASSEGGGYTEAFF. CDR3 DNA: TGTGCCAGCAGTGAAGGGGGAGGGTACACTGAAGCTTTCTTT.

This clonotype was counted between two and nine times. The CDR3 protein is CASSRAGTGVEKLFF. The CDR3 DNA reads TGCGCCAGCAGCCGAGCCGGGACAGGGGTTGAAAAACTGTTTTTT. The chain employs TRBV4-1 and TRBJ1-4; 10 nucleotides line up with TRBD1. Germline assignment: CDR1 MGHRA and CDR2 YSYEKL. The length of the CDR3 is 15 residues. Unmatched junction bases numbered 6, after V lost 4 bases and J lost 7 bases.

The rearrangement joins TRBV5-1 to TRBJ2-7; 7 nucleotides line up with TRBD1. V lost 2 bases, J lost 1 base, and 3 bases stayed unmatched. Looked up from germline, CDR1 is SGHRS and CDR2 is YFSETQ. The CDR3 runs 14 residues. CDR3 sequence (DNA): TGCGCCAGCAGCTTACAGGGGCCATCCTACGAGCAGTACTTC. It encodes CASSLQGPSYEQYF.

This chain uses TRBV9 with TRBJ2-3; D perhaps matches TRBD1 (5 bases). Trimming removed 0 bases at V and 1 base at J, with 18 bases between. Germline CDR1 SGDLS, CDR2 YYNGEE. The CDR3 totals 18 residues. CDR3 residues: CASSVGAGIRVGTDTQYF. In DNA form, the CDR3 reads TGTGCCAGCAGCGTAGGGGCAGGGATAAGGGTTGGCACAGATACGCAGTATTTT. Complete variable domain (other parts from reference TRBV9 and TRBJ2-3): DSGVTQTPKHLITATGQRVTLRCSPRSGDLSVYWYQQSLDQGLQFLIQYYNGEERAKGNILERFSAQQFPDLHSELNLSSLELGDSALYFCASSVGAGIRVGTDTQYFGPGTRLTVL.

For this clonotype: The junction departs from the called germline gene at one end, perhaps through a read error. V gene TRBV6-1 combines with J gene TRBJ1-3; D uncertain. Looked up from germline, CDR1 is MNHNS and CDR2 is SASEGT. The CDR3 extends over 12 amino acids. Here the CDR3 DNA reads TGTGCCACCGACCTGCCTGGAAACGCCATATATTTT. Translation: CATDLPGNAIYF.

This clonotype was counted ten times or more. The V and J genes are TRBV13 and TRBJ2-7; 11 bases map to TRBD2. The CDR3 sequence is 13 residues long. Trimming at V came to 8 bases and at J to 5 bases, leaving 5 bases not matched to a gene. Germline V gene sequence: CDR1 PRHDT, CDR2 FYEKMQ (reference sequence). CDR3 loop: CASGGTSGNEQYF. The DNA of the CDR3 is TGTGCCAGCGGCGGGACTAGCGGAAACGAGCAGTACTTC.

This clonotype was seen a few times. The CDR3: CASSTKIRGRTEAFF. For the CDR3, the DNA is TGTGCCAGCAGCACTAAGATAAGGGGTCGAACTGAAGCTTTCTTT. V is TRBV7-9 and J is TRBJ1-1, with a possible D match to TRBD1 (5 bases). Trimming took 5 bases from V and 5 from J, leaving 18 bases between them. The CDR3 is 15 amino acids. Germline V gene lookup returns CDR1 SEHNR and CDR2 FQNEAQ (reference sequence).

This clonotype was counted a few times. One end of the junction varies from germline; a read error may be responsible. The V gene is TRBV7-7, the J gene TRBJ2-1; no reliable D call. CDR3 size: 12 residues. CDR1 is SSHAT, CDR2 FNYEAQ, per germline (reference sequence). In nucleotides, the CDR3 is TGTGCTAGCAGCTTAAATGGGAATGAGCAGTTCTTC. Translated: CASSLNGNEQFF. Combining the CDR3 with reference TRBV7-7 and TRBJ2-1 gives the whole variable domain GAGVSQSPRYKVTKRGQDVTLRCDPISSHATLYWYQQALGQGPEFLTYFNYEAQPDKSGLPSDRFSAERPEGSISTLTIQRTEQRDSAMYRCASSLNGNEQFFGPGTRLTVL.

The chain has TRBV29-1 and TRBJ1-2; a possible D gene is TRBD1 (5 bases). V was shortened by 8 bases and J by 2 bases, with 12 bases between the two germline ends. The CDR3 is made up of 12 amino acids. Looked up from germline, CDR1 is SQVTM and CDR2 is ANQGSEA. The CDR3 spells CSSGPTNYGYTF. The CDR3 nucleotides are TGCAGCTCGGGACCAACAAACTATGGCTACACCTTC.

In its sample, this clonotype was seen many times. V gene TRBV2 combines with J gene TRBJ1-1; unclear D gene. Deletions cut 2 bases from V and 3 bases from J, with 10 bases between. The CDR3 covers 14 residues. Germline loops: CDR1 SNHLY, CDR2 FYNNEI. The CDR3 protein is CASSELVSDTEAFF. Here the CDR3 DNA reads TGTGCCAGCAGTGAATTGGTATCAGACACTGAAGCTTTCTTT.